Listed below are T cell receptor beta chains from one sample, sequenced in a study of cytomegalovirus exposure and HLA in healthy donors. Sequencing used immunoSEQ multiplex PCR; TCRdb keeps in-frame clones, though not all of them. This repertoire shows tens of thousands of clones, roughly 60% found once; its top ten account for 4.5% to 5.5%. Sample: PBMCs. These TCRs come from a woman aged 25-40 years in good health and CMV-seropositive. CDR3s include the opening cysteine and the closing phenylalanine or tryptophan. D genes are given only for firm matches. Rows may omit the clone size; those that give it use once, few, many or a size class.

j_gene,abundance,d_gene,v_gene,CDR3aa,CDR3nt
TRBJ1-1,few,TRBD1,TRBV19,CASSTGGPPNTEAFF,TGTGCCAGTAGTACAGGGGGCCCGCCGAACACTGAAGCTTTCTTT
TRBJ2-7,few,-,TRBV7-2,CASSLILATSYEQYF,TGTGCCAGCAGCTTAATTCTAGCTACCTCCTACGAGCAGTACTTC
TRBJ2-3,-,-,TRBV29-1,CSVEPPQGTDTQYF,TGCAGCGTCGAGCCCCCTCAAGGCACAGATACGCAGTATTTT
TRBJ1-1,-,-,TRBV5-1,CASSPGTNTEAFF,TGCGCCAGCAGTCCGGGTACGAACACTGAAGCTTTCTTT
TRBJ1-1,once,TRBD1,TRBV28,CASSFLTGGHTEAFF,TGTGCCAGCAGTTTCCTGACAGGGGGACACACTGAAGCTTTCTTT
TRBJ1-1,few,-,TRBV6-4,CASSPGQSNTEAFF,TGTGCCAGCAGTCCGGGACAATCCAACACTGAAGCTTTCTTT
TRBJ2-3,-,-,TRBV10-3,CAISTGPGSSTDTQYF,TGTGCCATCAGTACAGGACCGGGCTCTAGCACAGATACGCAGTATTTT
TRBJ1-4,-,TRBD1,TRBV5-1,CASSLTGPGRVTNEKLFF,TGCGCCAGCAGCCTGACAGGGCCGGGACGGGTAACTAATGAAAAACTGTTTTTT
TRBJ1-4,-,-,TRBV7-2,CASSLVGGPYEKLFF,TGTGCCAGCAGCTTAGTAGGGGGACCCTATGAAAAACTGTTTTTT
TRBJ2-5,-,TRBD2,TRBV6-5,CASSYGGGAKETQYF,TGTGCCAGCAGTTACGGCGGGGGGGCCAAAGAGACCCAGTACTTC
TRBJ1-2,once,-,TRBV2,CASSVEGENYGYTF,TGTGCCAGCAGTGTCGAGGGGGAGAACTATGGCTACACCTTC
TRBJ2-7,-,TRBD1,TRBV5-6,CASSGGQGSSEQYF,TGTGCCAGCAGCGGGGGACAGGGGAGCAGCGAGCAGTACTTC
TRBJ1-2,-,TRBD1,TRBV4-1,CASSQAWTGGNYGYTF,TGCGCCAGCAGCCAAGCGTGGACAGGTGGGAACTATGGCTACACCTTC
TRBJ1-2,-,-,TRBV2,CASSDQGKYGYTF,TGTGCCAGCAGTGATCAGGGGAAATATGGCTACACCTTC
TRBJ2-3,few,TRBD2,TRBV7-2,CASSLRRGGGDTQYF,TGTGCCAGCAGCTTAAGGCGGGGGGGCGGAGATACGCAGTATTTT
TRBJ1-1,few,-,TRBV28,CASSLNYQGSEAFF,TGTGCCAGCAGTCTTAATTACCAGGGCTCTGAAGCTTTCTTT
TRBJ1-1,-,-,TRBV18,CASTRTAYTEAFF,TGTGCCAGCACGCGGACAGCATACACTGAAGCTTTCTTT
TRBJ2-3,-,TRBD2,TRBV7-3,CASSLGLAGTDTQYF,TGTGCCAGCAGCCTCGGACTAGCGGGGACAGATACGCAGTATTTT
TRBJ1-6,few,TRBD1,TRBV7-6,CASSLGNQGASSPLHF,TGTGCCAGCAGCTTGGGAAATCAGGGGGCTAGTTCACCCCTCCACTTT
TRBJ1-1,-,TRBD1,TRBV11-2,CASSLVATGPPEAFF,TGTGCCAGCAGCTTAGTGGCGACAGGGCCCCCTGAAGCTTTCTTT
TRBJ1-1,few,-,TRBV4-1,CASSHLPGHKNTEAFF,TGCGCCAGCAGCCACCTTCCGGGACACAAGAACACTGAAGCTTTCTTT
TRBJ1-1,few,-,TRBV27,CASSLAGAGTEAFF,TGTGCCAGCAGTTTAGCGGGGGCAGGCACTGAAGCTTTCTTT
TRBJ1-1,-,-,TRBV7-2,CASRQTSSPEAFF,TGTGCCAGCAGACAGACCAGCAGCCCTGAAGCTTTCTTT
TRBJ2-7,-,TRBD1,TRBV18,CASSPLTPGQGYEQYF,TGTGCCAGCTCACCACTCACACCGGGACAGGGGTACGAGCAGTACTTC
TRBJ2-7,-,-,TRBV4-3,CASSPGLRGYEQYF,TGCGCCAGCAGCCCTGGACTTAGAGGCTACGAGCAGTACTTC
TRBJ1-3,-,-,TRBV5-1,CASSLAGGFYGNTIYF,TGCGCCAGCAGCTTGGCCGGGGGATTTTACGGAAACACCATATATTTT
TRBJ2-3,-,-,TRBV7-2,CASSPGTSTDTQYF,TGTGCCAGCAGCCCCGGGACTAGCACAGATACGCAGTATTTT
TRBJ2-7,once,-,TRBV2,CASKPGLAAYEQYF,TGTGCCAGCAAACCGGGACTGGCAGCCTACGAGCAGTACTTC
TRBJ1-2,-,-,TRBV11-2,CASSLTAGANYGYTF,TGTGCCAGCAGCTTGACCGCGGGGGCTAACTATGGCTACACCTTC
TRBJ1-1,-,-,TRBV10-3,CAISDPGKDTEAFF,TGTGCCATCAGTGATCCAGGGAAGGACACTGAAGCTTTCTTT
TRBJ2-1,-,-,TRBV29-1,CSVVGNGRGRVEQFF,TGCAGCGTTGTAGGGAACGGGCGGGGGCGAGTTGAGCAGTTCTTC
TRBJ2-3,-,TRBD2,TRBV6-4,CASSDSAGGSTDTQYF,TGTGCCAGCAGTGACTCTGCGGGGGGGAGCACAGATACGCAGTATTTT
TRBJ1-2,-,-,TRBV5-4,CASSGPGQNLNYGYTF,TGTGCCAGCAGCGGACCCGGACAGAATCTTAACTATGGCTACACCTTC
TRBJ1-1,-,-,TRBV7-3,CASSLFPGTGTEAFF,TGTGCCAGCAGCTTATTTCCCGGGACTGGCACTGAAGCTTTCTTT
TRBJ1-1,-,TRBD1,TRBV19,CASSSLLTGRTEAFF,TGTGCCAGTAGTAGTCTTCTGACAGGGCGGACTGAAGCTTTCTTT
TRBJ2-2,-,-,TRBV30,CARSANTGELFF,TGTGCCCGTTCAGCGAACACCGGGGAGCTGTTTTTT
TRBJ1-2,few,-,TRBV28,CASSLKGKVYGYTF,TGTGCCAGCAGTTTGAAGGGGAAAGTCTATGGCTACACCTTC
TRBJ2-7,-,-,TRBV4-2,CASSQDRGYEQYF,TGTGCCAGCAGCCAAGATCGAGGATACGAGCAGTACTTC
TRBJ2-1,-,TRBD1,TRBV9,CASSSRTGESYNEQFF,TGTGCCAGCAGCTCGAGGACAGGGGAGTCCTACAATGAGCAGTTCTTC
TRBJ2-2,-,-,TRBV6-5,CASSYSKGARTGELFF,TGTGCCAGCAGTTACTCGAAAGGGGCAAGGACCGGGGAGCTGTTTTTT
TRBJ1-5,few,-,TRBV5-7,CASSSLNQPQHF,TGTGCCAGCAGCTCCCTTAATCAGCCCCAGCATTTT
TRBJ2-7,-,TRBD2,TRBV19,CASTYSSGGSQYF,TGTGCCAGCACGTATTCTAGCGGGGGATCTCAGTACTTC
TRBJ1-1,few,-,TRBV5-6,CASSPSSGTEAFF,TGTGCCAGCAGCCCCAGTTCGGGCACTGAAGCTTTCTTT
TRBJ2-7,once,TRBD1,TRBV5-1,CASSSDRGLYYEQYF,TGCGCCAGCAGCTCGGACAGGGGGTTGTATTACGAGCAGTACTTC
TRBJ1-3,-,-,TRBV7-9,CASSLERRGNTIYF,TGTGCCAGCAGCTTAGAAAGGCGGGGAAACACCATATATTTT